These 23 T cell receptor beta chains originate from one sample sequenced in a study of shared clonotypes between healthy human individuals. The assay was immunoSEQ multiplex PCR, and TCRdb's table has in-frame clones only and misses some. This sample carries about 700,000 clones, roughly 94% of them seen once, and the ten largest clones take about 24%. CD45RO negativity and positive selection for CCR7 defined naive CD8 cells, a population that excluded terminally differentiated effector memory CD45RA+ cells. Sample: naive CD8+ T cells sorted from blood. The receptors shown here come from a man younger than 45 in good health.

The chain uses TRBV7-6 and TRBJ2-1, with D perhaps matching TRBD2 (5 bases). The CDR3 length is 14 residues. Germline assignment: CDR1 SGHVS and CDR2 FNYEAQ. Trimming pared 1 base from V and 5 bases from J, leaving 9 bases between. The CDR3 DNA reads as TGTGCCAGCAGCTTAGACCCGGGGAACAATGAGCAGTTCTTC. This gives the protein CASSLDPGNNEQFF.

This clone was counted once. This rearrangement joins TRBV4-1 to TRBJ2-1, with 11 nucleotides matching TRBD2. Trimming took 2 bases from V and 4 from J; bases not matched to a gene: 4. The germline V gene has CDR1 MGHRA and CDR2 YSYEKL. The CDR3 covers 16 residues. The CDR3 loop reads CASSQRGLAEYNEQFF. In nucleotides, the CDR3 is TGCGCCAGCAGCCAACGGGGACTAGCGGAGTACAATGAGCAGTTCTTC.

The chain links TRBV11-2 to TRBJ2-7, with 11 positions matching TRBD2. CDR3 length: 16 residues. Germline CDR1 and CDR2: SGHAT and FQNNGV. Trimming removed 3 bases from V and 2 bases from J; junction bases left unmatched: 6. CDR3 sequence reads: CASSFPTSGVTYEQYF. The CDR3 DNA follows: TGTGCCAGCAGCTTCCCGACTAGCGGGGTTACCTACGAGCAGTACTTC. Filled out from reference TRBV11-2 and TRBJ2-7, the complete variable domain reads EAGVAQSPRYKIIEKRQSVAFWCNPISGHATLYWYQQILGQGPKLLIQFQNNGVVDDSQLPKDRFSAERLKGVDSTLKIQPAKLEDSAVYLCASSFPTSGVTYEQYFGPGTRLTVT.

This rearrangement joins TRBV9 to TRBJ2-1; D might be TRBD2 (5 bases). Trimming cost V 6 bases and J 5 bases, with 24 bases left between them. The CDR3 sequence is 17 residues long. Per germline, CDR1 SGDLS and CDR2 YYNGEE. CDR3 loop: CASTSGNSPISDNEQFF. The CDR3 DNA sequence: TGTGCCAGCACGTCCGGGAACTCGCCTATTTCGGACAATGAGCAGTTCTTC.

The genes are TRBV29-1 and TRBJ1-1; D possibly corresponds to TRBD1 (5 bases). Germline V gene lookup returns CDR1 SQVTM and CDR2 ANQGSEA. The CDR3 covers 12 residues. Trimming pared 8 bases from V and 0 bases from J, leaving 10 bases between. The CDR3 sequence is CSSAGVNTEAFF. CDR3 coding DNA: TGCAGCTCGGCGGGGGTGAACACTGAAGCTTTCTTT. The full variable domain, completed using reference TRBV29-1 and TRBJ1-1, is SAVISQKPSRDICQRGTSLTIQCQVDSQVTMMFWYRQQPGQSLTLIATANQGSEATYESGFVIDKFPISRPNLTFSTLTVSNMSPEDSSIYLCSSAGVNTEAFFGQGTRLTVV.

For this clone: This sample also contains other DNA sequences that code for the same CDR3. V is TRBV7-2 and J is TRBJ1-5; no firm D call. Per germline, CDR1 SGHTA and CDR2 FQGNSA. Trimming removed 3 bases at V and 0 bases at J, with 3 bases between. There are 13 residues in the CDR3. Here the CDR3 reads CASSFNSNQPQHF. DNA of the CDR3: TGTGCCAGCAGCTTCAATAGCAATCAGCCCCAGCATTTT.

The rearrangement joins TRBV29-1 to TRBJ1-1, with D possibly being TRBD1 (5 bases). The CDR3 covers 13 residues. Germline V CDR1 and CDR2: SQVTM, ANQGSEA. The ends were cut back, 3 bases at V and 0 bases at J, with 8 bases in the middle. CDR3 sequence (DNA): TGCAGCGTTGACGGGGGGATGAACACTGAAGCTTTCTTT. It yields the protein CSVDGGMNTEAFF. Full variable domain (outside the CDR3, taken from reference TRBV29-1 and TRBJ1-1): SAVISQKPSRDICQRGTSLTIQCQVDSQVTMMFWYRQQPGQSLTLIATANQGSEATYESGFVIDKFPISRPNLTFSTLTVSNMSPEDSSIYLCSVDGGMNTEAFFGQGTRLTVV.

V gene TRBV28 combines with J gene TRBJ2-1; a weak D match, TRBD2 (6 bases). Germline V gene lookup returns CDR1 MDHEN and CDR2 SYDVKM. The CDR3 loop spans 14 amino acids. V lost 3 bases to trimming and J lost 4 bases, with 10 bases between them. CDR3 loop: CASSLGGPYNEQFF. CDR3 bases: TGTGCCAGCAGTTTGGGGGGTCCATACAATGAGCAGTTCTTC.

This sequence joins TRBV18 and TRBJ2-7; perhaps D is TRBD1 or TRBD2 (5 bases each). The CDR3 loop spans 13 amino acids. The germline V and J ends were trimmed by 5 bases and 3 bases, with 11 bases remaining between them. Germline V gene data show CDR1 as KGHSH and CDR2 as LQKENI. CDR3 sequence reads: CASSNRDGYEQYF. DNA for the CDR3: TGTGCCAGCTCAAACCGGGACGGCTACGAGCAGTACTTC.

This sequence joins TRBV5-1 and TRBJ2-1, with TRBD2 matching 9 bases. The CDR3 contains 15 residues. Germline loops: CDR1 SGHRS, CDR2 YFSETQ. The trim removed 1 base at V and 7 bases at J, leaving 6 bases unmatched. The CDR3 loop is CASSLWSSGKNEQFF. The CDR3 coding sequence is TGCGCCAGCAGCTTGTGGTCTAGCGGGAAAAATGAGCAGTTCTTC. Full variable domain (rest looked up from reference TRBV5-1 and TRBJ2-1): KAGVTQTPRYLIKTRGQQVTLSCSPISGHRSVSWYQQTPGQGLQFLFEYFSETQRNKGNFPGRFSGRQFSNSRSEMNVSTLELGDSALYLCASSLWSSGKNEQFFGPGTRLTVL.

For the CDR3, the DNA is TGTGCCAGCAGTACTCGGGACGGGACCTACGAGCAGTACTTC. As protein: CASSTRDGTYEQYF. The V gene is TRBV27, the J gene TRBJ2-7; D tentatively reads TRBD1 or TRBD2 (5 bases each). Germline-derived CDR1 and CDR2 are MNHEY and SMNVEV (reference sequence). The CDR3 contains 14 residues. Trimming cost V 5 bases and J 2 bases, with 13 bases left between them.

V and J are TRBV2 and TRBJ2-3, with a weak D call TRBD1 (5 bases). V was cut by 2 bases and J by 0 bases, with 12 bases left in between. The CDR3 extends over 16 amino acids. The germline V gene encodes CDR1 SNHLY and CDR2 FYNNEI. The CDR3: CASSEWKGVSTDTQYF. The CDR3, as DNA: TGTGCCAGCAGTGAATGGAAAGGGGTCAGCACAGATACGCAGTATTTT.

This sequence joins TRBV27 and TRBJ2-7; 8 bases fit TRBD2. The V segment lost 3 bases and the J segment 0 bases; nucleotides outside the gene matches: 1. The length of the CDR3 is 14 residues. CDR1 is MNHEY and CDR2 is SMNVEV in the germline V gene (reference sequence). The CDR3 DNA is TGTGCCAGCAGTTTCCGGGGGGGCTCCTACGAGCAGTACTTC. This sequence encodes CASSFRGGSYEQYF.

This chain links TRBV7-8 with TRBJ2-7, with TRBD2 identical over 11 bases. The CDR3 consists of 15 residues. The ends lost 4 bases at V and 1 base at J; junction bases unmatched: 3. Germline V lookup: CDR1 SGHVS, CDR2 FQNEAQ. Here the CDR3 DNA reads TGTGCCAGCAGCTCCGGGACTAGCGGTTCCTACGAGCAGTACTTC. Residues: CASSSGTSGSYEQYF. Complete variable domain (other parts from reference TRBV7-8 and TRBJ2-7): GAGVSQSPRYKVAKRGQDVALRCDPISGHVSLFWYQQALGQGPEFLTYFQNEAQLDKSGLPSDRFFAERPEGSVSTLKIQRTQQEDSAVYLCASSSGTSGSYEQYFGPGTRLTVT.

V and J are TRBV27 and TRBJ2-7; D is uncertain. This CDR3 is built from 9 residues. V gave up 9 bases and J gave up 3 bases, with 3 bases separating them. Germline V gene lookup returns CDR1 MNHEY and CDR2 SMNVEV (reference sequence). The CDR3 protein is CASLYEQYF. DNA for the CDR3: TGTGCCAGTCTCTACGAGCAGTACTTC.

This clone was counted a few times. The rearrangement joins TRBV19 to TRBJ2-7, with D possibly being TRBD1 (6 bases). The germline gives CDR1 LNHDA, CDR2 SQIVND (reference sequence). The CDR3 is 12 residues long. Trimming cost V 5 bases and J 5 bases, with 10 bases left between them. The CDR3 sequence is CASSVTGNEQYF. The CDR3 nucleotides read TGTGCCAGTAGTGTTACAGGGAACGAGCAGTACTTC.

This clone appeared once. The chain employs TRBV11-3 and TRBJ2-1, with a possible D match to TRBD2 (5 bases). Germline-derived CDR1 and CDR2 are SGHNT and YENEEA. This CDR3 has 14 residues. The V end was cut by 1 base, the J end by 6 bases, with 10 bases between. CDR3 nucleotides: TGTGCCAGCAGCTTAGGGCCTAGCAGCAATGAGCAGTTCTTC. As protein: CASSLGPSSNEQFF.

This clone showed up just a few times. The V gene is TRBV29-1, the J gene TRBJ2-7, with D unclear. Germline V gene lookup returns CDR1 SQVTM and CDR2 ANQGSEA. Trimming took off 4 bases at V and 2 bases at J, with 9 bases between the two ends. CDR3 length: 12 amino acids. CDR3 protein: CSVVAPPYEQYF. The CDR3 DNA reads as TGCAGCGTTGTTGCTCCGCCCTACGAGCAGTACTTC.

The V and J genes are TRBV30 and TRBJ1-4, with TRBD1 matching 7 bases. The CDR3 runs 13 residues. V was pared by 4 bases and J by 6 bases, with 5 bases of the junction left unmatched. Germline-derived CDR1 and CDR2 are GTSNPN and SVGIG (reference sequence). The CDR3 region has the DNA TGTGCCTGGACAGGGACAGAGGATGAAAAACTGTTTTTT. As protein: CAWTGTEDEKLFF.

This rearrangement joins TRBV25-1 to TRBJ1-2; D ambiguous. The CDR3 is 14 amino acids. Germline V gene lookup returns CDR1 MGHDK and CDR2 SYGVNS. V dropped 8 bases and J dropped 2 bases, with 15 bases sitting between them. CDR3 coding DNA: TGTGCCAGCCTAAACAGCGAAGTAAACTATGGCTACACCTTC. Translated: CASLNSEVNYGYTF.

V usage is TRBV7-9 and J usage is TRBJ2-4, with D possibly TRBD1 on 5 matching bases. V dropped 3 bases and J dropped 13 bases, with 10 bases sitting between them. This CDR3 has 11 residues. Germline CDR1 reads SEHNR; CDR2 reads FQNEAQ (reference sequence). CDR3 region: CASSFRGPQYF. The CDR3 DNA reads TGTGCCAGCAGCTTTAGGGGTCCACAGTACTTC.

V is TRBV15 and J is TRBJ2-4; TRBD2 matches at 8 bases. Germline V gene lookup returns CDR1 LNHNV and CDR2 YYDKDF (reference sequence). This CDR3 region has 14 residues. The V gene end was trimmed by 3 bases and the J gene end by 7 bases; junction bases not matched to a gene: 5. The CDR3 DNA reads TGTGCCACCAGCAGTCCGGGACTAGTCAACATTCAGTACTTC. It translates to CATSSPGLVNIQYF.

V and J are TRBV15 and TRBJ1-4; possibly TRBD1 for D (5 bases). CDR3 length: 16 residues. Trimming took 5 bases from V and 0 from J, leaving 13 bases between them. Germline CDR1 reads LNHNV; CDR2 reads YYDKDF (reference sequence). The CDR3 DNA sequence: TGTGCCACCAGCCCCCGGGCGGGGGCAACTAATGAAAAACTGTTTTTT. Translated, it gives CATSPRAGATNEKLFF.